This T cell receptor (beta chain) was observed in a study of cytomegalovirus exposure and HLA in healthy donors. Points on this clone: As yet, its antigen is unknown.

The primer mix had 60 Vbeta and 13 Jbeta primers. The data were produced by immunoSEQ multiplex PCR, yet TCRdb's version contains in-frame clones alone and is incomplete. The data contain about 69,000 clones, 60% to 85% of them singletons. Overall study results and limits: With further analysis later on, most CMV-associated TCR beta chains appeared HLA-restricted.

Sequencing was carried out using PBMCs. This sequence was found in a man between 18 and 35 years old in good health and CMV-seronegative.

The CDR3 region is CASSLASGTAFYQPQHF. The CDR3 DNA sequence: TGTGCCAGCAGCTTAGCATCCGGGACAGCCTTTTATCAGCCCCAGCATTTT. V and J are TRBV7-8 and TRBJ1-5, with 7 positions matching TRBD1. V trimming: 0 bases; J trimming: 5 bases; junction bases outside the gene matches: 10. Germline V gene lookup returns CDR1 SGHVS and CDR2 FQNEAQ. The CDR3 runs 17 residues.